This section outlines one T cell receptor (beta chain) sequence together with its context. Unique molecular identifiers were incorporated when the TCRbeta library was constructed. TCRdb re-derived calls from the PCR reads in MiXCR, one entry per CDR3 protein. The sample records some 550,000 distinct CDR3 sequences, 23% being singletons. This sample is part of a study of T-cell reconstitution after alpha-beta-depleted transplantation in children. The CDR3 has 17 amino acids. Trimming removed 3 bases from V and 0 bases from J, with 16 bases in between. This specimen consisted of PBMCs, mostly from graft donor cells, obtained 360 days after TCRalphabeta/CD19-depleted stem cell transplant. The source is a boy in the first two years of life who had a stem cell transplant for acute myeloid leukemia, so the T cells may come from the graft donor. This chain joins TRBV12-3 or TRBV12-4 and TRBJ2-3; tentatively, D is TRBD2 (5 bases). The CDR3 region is CASSFGRAGPSTDTQYF. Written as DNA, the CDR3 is TGTGCCAGCAGTTTCGGGCGGGCGGGCCCTAGCACAGATACGCAGTATTTT.